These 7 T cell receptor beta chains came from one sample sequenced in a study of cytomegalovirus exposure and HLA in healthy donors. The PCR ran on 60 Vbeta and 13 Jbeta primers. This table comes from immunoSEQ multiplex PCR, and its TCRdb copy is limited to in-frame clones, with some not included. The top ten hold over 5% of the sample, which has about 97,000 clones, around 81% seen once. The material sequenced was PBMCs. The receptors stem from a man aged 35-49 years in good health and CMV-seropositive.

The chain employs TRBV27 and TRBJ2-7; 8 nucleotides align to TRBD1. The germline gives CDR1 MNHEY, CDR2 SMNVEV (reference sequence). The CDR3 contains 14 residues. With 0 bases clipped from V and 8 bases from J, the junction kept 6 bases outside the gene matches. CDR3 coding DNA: TGTGCCAGCAGTTTATCGAGGGACAGGATCAAGCAGTACTTC. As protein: CASSLSRDRIKQYF.

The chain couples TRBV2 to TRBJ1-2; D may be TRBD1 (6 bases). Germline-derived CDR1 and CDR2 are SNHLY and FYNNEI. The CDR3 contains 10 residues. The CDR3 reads CVGGDYGYTF. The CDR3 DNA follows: TGTGTAGGGGGTGACTATGGCTACACCTTC.

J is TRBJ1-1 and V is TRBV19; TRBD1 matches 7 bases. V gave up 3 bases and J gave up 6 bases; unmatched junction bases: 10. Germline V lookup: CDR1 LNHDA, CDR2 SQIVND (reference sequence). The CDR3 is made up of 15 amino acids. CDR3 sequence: CASSIDPATGAEAFF. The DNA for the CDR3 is TGTGCCAGTAGTATTGACCCCGCAACAGGGGCTGAAGCTTTCTTT.

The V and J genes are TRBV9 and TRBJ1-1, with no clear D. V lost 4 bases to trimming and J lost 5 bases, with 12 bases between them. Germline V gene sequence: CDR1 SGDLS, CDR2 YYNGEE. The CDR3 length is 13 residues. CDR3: CASSPPSGTEAFF. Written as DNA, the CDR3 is TGTGCCAGCAGCCCTCCGTCCGGGACTGAAGCTTTCTTT.

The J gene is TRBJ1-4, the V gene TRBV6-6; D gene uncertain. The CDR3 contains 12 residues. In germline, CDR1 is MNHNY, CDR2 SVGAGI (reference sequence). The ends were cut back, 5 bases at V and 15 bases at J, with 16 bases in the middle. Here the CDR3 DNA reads TGTGCCAGCAGTCCCGCCGGGGTCGGGGTGTTTTTT. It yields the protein CASSPAGVGVFF.

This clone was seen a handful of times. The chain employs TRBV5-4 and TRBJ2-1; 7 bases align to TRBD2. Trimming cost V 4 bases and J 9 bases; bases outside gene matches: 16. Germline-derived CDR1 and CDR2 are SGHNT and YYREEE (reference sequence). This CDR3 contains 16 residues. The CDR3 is CASSRGGVGGAGEQFF. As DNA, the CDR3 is TGTGCCAGCAGCAGAGGTGGTGTGGGAGGGGCCGGTGAGCAGTTCTTC.

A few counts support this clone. The CDR3 region is CASSTVQGAYYNEQFF. CDR3 in DNA: TGTGCCAGTAGTACGGTACAGGGGGCTTATTACAATGAGCAGTTCTTC. This chain joins TRBV19 and TRBJ2-1, with 9 bases lining up with TRBD1. In germline, CDR1 is LNHDA, CDR2 SQIVND (reference sequence). This CDR3 comprises 16 residues. V lost 4 bases to trimming and J lost 4 bases; unmatched junction nucleotides: 8.